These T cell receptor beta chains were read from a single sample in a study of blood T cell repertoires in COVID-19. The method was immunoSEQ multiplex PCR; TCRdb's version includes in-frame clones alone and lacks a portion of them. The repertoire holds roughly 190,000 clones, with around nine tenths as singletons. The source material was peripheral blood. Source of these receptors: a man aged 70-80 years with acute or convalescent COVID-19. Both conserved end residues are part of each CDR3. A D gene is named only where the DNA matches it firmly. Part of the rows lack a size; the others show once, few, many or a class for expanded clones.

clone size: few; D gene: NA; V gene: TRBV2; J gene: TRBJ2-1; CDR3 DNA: TGTGCCAGCAGTGAACCAAGCGGCGGGCGAAATGAGCAGTTCTTC; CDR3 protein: CASSEPSGGRNEQFF
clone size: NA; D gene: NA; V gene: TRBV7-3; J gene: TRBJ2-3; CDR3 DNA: TGTGCCAGCAGCTCCGGTAGCGGACGCACAGATACGCAGTATTTT; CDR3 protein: CASSSGSGRTDTQYF
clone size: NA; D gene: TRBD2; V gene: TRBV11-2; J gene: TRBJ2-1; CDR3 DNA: TGTGCCAGCAGCCCTCCGGGACTAGCGGATGACAATGAGCAGTTCTTC; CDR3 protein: CASSPPGLADDNEQFF
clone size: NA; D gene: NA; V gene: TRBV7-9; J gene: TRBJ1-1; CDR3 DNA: TGTGCCAGCAGCTTAGTTCTGACAGAGATGAACACTGAAGCTTTCTTT; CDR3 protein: CASSLVLTEMNTEAFF
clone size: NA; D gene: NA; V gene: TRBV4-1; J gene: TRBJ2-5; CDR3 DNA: TGCGCCAGCAGCCAACCTCGGAAGACAGAGTACCAAGAGACCCAGTACTTC; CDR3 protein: CASSQPRKTEYQETQYF
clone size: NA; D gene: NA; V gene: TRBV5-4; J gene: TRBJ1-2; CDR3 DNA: TGTGCCAGCATTCACCGGGACACCCTCGGTGGCTACACCTTC; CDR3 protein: CASIHRDTLGGYTF
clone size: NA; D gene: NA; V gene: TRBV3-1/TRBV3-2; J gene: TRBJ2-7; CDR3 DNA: TGTGCCAGCAGCCAACTAGCAGTGCAGTACTTC; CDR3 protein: CASSQLAVQYF
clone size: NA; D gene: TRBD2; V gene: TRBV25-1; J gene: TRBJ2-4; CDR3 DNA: TGTGCCAGCACTCCACTAGCGGCCAAAAACATTCAGTACTTC; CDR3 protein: CASTPLAAKNIQYF
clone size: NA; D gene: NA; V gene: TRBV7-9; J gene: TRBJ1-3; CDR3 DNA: TGTGCCAGCAGCAGCACTGGAAACACCATATATTTT; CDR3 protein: CASSSTGNTIYF
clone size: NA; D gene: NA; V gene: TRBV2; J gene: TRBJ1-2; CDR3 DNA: TGTGCCACGAGATTTGGAGCTACCTACTATGGCTACACCTTC; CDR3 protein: CATRFGATYYGYTF
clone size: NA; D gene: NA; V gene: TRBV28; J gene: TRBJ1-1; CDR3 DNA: TGTGCCAGCAGTTTCCCCGGTGCGGGGAACACTGAAGCTTTCTTT; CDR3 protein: CASSFPGAGNTEAFF
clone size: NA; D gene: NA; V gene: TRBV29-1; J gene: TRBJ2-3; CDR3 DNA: TGCAGCGTTGGCCCGGGAATGGCGACAGATACGCAGTATTTT; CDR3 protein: CSVGPGMATDTQYF
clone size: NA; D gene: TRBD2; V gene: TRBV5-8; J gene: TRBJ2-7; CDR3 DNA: TGTGCCAGCAGTACAGGGTTACTAGCGGGAGGCTCCTACGAGCAGTACTTC; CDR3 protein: CASSTGLLAGGSYEQYF
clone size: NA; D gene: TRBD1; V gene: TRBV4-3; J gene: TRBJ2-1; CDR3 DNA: TGCGCCAGCAGCCAAGAAGGGACAGCATACAATGAGCAGTTCTTC; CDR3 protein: CASSQEGTAYNEQFF
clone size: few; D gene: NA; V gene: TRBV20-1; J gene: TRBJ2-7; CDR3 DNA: TGCAGTGCTAGTCCGGAGGCCTACGAGCAGTACTTC; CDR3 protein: CSASPEAYEQYF
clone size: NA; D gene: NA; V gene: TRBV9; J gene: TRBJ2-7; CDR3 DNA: TGTGCCAGCAGCGCCTATGGTTCAGGGACCTACGAGCAGTACTTC; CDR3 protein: CASSAYGSGTYEQYF
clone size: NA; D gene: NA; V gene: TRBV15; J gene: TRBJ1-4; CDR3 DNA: TGTGCCACCAGCAGAGAAACCGCCCGGGGGAGCGATGAAAAACTGTTTTTT; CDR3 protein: CATSRETARGSDEKLFF
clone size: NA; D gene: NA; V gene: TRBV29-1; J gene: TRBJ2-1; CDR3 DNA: TGCAGCGCGATAAAACAGGGGAGGTATTCGAGCGGCGAGCAGTTCTTC; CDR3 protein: CSAIKQGRYSSGEQFF
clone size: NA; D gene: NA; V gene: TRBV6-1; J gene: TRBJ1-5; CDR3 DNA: TGTGCCAGCAGTGAGGGACAAGGAAATCAGCCCCAGCATTTT; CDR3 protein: CASSEGQGNQPQHF
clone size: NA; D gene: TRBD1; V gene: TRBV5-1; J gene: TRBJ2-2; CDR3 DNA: TGCGCCAGCAGTCGGGACAGGGGGACCGGGGAGCTGTTTTTT; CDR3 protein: CASSRDRGTGELFF
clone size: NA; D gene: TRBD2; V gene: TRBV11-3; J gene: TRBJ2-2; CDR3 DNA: TGTGCCAGCAGCCCGCCCGGACTAGCGGGAGTTGAAGCCGGGGAGCTGTTTTTT; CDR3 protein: CASSPPGLAGVEAGELFF
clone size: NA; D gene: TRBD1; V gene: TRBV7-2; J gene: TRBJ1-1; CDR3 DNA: TGTGCCAGCAGCTTCCAGGGGGGGAACACTGAAGCTTTCTTT; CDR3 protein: CASSFQGGNTEAFF
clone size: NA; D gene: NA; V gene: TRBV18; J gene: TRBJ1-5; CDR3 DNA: TGTGCCAGCTCACTAGGGGGAAGCAATCAGCCCCAGCATTTT; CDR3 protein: CASSLGGSNQPQHF
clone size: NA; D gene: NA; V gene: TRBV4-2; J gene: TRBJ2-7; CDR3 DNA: TGTGCCAGCAGCCAAAGCCCACTAGTTTCCTACGAGCAGTACTTC; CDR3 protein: CASSQSPLVSYEQYF
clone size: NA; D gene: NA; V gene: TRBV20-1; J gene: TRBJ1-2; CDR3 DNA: TGCAGTGCCCATTCGGGTGGCTACACCTTC; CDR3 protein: CSAHSGGYTF
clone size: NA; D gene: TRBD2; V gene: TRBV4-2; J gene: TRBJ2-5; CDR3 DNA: TGTGCCAGCAGCCAAAATCGGCTAGCGGCACAAGAGACCCAGTACTTC; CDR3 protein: CASSQNRLAAQETQYF
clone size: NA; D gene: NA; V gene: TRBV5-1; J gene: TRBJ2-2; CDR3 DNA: TGCGCCAGCAGCTACGGAGGAGTCGGGGAGCTGTTTTTT; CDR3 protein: CASSYGGVGELFF
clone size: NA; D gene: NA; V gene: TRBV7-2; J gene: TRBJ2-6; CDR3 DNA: TGTGCCAGCAGCCAAACGTTGGGCGCCGGGGCCAACGTCCTGACTTTC; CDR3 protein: CASSQTLGAGANVLTF
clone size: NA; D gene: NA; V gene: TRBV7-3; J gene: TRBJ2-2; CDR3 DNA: TGTGCCAGCAGCTTAACGTTTCTGGGAGGCGGGGAGCTGTTTTTT; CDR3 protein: CASSLTFLGGGELFF
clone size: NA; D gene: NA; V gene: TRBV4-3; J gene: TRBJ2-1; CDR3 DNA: TGCGCCAGCAGCATCAATCACGGGTCGGATAATGAGCAGTTCTTC; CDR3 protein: CASSINHGSDNEQFF
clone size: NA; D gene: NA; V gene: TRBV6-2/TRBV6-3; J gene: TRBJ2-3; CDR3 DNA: TGTGCCAGCAGTTACGGCCAGGGTCTAGATACGCAGTATTTT; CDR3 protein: CASSYGQGLDTQYF
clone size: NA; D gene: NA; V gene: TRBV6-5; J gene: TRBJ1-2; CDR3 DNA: TGTGCCACGCTACTCGATTATACAGGCCGGGGGTACACCTTC; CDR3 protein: CATLLDYTGRGYTF
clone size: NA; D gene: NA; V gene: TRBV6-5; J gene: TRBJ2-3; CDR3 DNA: TGTGCCAGCACTCGACGGACTACTAGCACAGATACGCAGTATTTT; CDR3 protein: CASTRRTTSTDTQYF
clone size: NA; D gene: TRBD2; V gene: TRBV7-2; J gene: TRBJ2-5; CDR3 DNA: TGTGCCAGCAGCCCCGGCCAGCGGGGGGAAGAGACCCAGTACTTC; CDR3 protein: CASSPGQRGEETQYF
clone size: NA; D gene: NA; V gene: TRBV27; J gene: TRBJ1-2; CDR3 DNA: TGTGCCAGCAGTCCGATATTGACAGGCCGCTATGGCTACACCTTC; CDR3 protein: CASSPILTGRYGYTF
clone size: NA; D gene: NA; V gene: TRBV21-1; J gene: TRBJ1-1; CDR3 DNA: TGTGCCAGCAGCAAAATCGAACAGCCGAACACTGAAGCTTTCTTT; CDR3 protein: CASSKIEQPNTEAFF
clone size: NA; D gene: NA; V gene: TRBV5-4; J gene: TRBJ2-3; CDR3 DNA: TGTGCCAGCAGTTTTATCGAGGTCACAGATACGCAGTATTTT; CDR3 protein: CASSFIEVTDTQYF
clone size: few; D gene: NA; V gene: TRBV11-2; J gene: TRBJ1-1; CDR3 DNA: TGTGCCAGCAGCGTCGACAGGAACACTGAAGCTTTCTTT; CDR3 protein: CASSVDRNTEAFF
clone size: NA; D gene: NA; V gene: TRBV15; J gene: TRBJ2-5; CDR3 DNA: TGTGCCACCAGCAACGGAGAACAAGAGACCCAGTACTTC; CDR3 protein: CATSNGEQETQYF
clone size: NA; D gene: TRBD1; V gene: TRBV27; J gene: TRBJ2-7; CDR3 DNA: TGTGCCAGCAGTCCCGCCCGGGACAGGGGGCGCGTGCAGTACTTC; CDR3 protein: CASSPARDRGRVQYF
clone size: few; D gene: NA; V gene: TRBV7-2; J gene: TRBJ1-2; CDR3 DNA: TGTGCCAGCAGCCGAGGGGGGGAAGGTGGCTACACCTTC; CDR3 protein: CASSRGGEGGYTF
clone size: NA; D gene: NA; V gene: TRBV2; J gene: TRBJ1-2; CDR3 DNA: TGTGCCAGCAGTGAAACAGGGAACTATGGCTACACCTTC; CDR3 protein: CASSETGNYGYTF
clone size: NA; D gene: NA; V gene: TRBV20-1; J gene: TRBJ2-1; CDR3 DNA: TGCAGTGCTAGTTACTACAATGAGCAGTTCTTC; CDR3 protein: CSASYYNEQFF
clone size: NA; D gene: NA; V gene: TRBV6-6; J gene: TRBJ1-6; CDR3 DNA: TGTGCCAGCAGTTATGGGACACGGGACTCACCCCTCCACTTT; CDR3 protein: CASSYGTRDSPLHF
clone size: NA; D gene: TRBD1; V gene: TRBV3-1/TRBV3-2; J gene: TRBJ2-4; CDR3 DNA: TGTGCCAGCAGCCATGCAGGACAGGGTATATCAGGCATTCAGTACTTC; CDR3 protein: CASSHAGQGISGIQYF
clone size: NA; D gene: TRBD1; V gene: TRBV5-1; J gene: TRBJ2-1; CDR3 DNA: TGCGCCAGCAGGGGGGTGACAGGGGAGCAGTTCTTC; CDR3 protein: CASRGVTGEQFF
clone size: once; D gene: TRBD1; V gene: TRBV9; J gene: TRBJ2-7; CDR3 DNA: TGTGCCAGCAGCGCCCATCCGGGACAGGGGACCCGCGAGCAGTACTTC; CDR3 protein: CASSAHPGQGTREQYF
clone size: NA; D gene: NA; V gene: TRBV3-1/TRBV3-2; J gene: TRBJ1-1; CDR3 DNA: TGTGCCAGCAGCCCCCGGGAGGCGAACACTGAAGCTTTCTTT; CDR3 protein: CASSPREANTEAFF
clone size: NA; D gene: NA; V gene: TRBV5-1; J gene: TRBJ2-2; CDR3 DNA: TGCGCCAGCAGCTTGGGGAGTCTACGCGGCACCGGGGAGCTGTTTTTT; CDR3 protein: CASSLGSLRGTGELFF
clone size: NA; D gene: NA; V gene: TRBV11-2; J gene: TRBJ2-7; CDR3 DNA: TGTGCCAGCAGCTTCCTCACTACTTACGAGCAGTACTTC; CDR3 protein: CASSFLTTYEQYF
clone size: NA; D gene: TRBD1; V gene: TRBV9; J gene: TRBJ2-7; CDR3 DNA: TGTGCCAGCAGTCGGAACACAGGGGCCCCTCTCTACGAGCAGTACTTC; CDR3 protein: CASSRNTGAPLYEQYF
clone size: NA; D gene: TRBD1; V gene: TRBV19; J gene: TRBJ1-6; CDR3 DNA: TGTGCCAGTAGTATAGGAGGACAGGGCATGGCACCCCTCCACTTT; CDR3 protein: CASSIGGQGMAPLHF
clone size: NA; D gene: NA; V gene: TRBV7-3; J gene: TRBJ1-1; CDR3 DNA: TGTGCCAGCAGAGCAGGGTTGGCCACTGAAGCTTTCTTT; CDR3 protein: CASRAGLATEAFF
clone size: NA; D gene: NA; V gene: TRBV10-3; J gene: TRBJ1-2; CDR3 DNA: TGTGCCATCAGTACAGGGTATGGCTACACCTTC; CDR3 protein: CAISTGYGYTF
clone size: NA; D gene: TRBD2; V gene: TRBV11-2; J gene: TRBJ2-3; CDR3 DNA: TGTGCCAGCAGGTATCGGGGGGGGGCCCCCACAGATACGCAGTATTTT; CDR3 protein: CASRYRGGAPTDTQYF